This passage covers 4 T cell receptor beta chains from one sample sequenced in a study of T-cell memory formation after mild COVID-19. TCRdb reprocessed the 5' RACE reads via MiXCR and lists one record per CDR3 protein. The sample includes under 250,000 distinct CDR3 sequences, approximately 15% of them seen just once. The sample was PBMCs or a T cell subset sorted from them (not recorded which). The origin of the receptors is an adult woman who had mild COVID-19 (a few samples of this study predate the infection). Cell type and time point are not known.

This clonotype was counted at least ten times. CDR3 DNA: TGTGCCAGCAGCTTCGTCTCGGGAGGTGGGGCCTACGAGCAGTACTTC. It yields the protein CASSFVSGGGAYEQYF. The chain combines TRBV7-9 with TRBJ2-7; 7 bases line up with TRBD2. The V gene's germline CDR1 is SEHNR and CDR2 FQNEAQ (reference sequence). V was clipped by 3 bases and J by 2 bases; unmatched bases: 10. The CDR3 runs to 16 residues.

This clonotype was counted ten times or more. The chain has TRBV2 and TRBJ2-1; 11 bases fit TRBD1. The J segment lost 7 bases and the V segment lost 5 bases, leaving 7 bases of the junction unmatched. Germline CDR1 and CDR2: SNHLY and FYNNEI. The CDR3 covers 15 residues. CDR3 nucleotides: TGTGCCAGCAGTCGTGGACAGGGGGCCTTAAATGAGCAGTTCTTC. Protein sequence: CASSRGQGALNEQFF. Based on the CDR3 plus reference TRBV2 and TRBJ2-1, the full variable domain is EPEVTQTPSHQVTQMGQEVILRCVPISNHLYFYWYRQILGQKVEFLVSFYNNEISEKSEIFDDQFSVERPDGSNFTLKIRSTKLEDSAMYFCASSRGQGALNEQFFGPGTRLTVL.

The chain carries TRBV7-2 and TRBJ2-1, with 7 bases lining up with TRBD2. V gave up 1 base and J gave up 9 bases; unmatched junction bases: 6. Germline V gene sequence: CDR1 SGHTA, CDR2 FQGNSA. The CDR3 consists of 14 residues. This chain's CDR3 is CASSLGAGIPEQFF. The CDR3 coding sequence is TGTGCCAGCAGCTTAGGAGCGGGAATCCCTGAGCAGTTCTTC.

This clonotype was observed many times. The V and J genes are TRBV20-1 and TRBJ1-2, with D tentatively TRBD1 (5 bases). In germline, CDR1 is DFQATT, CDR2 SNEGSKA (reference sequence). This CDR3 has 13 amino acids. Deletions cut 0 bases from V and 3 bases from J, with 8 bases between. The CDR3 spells CSARDRGYYGYTF. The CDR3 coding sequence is TGCAGTGCTAGAGATAGGGGCTACTATGGCTACACCTTC.